The 26 T cell receptor beta chains given below trace back to one sample, sequenced in a study of CD8 T cells in Susac syndrome. An amount of RNA that ranged from 0.5 to 1 ug was reverse transcribed with random hexamers. TCRdb re-called the immunoSEQ multiplex PCR reads through MiXCR, storing one row per CDR3 protein. Here the sample spans 50,000 or so distinct CDR3 sequences, 80% to 95% being singletons. The sample was CD8+ T cells from PBMCs. The receptors derive from a human donor in good health.

V and J are TRBV6-2 or TRBV6-3 and TRBJ2-1; 7 bases fit TRBD2. The CDR3 spans 16 residues. J gave up 8 bases and V 0 bases, and 10 bases lay outside the gene matches. Germline CDR1 is MNHEY and CDR2 is SVGEGT. CDR3 DNA: TGTGCCAGCAGTTACTCGAACGCGGGAGTATCGGATGAGCAGTTCTTC. Translation gives CASSYSNAGVSDEQFF.

The chain recombines TRBV6-5 with TRBJ1-2, with 10 bases matching TRBD1. Germline-derived CDR1 and CDR2 are MNHEY and SVGAGI. V shed 1 base, J shed 3 bases, and the junction held 8 bases outside the gene matches. The CDR3 consists of 17 residues. The CDR3 bases are TGTGCCAGCAGTTACTTGTCCCCAGGGACAGGGGACTATGGCTACACCTTC. It specifies CASSYLSPGTGDYGYTF.

For the CDR3, the DNA is TGTGCCAGCTGCCCCGGGACAGGGAAGGAAAAACTGTTTTTT. Protein product: CASCPGTGKEKLFF. The chain employs TRBV7-8 and TRBJ1-4, with 9 bases aligning to TRBD1. The CDR3 runs to 14 residues. J lost 8 bases, V lost 8 bases, and 9 bases had no gene match. Per germline, CDR1 SGHVS and CDR2 FQNEAQ. The variable domain in full, completed from reference TRBV7-8 and TRBJ1-4, reads GAGVSQSPRYKVAKRGQDVALRCDPISGHVSLFWYQQALGQGPEFLTYFQNEAQLDKSGLPSDRFFAERPEGSVSTLKIQRTQQEDSAVYLCASCPGTGKEKLFFGSGTQLSVL.

The chain links TRBV12-3 or TRBV12-4 to TRBJ1-1; D is ambiguous. V shed 4 bases and J shed 3 bases, with 6 bases lying between them. This CDR3 has 12 residues. The CDR3 here is CASSSRDTEAFF. The DNA for the CDR3 is TGTGCCAGCAGTTCAAGGGACACTGAAGCTTTCTTT.

The chain employs TRBV23-1 and TRBJ1-2; D unclear. TRBV23-1 has ORF status, its function being uncertain. Between the trimmed V and J ends, which lost 7 bases and 3 bases, there was a span of 18 bases. This CDR3 spans 15 amino acids. This CDR3 reads CASIDGRRFHYGYTF. In DNA, the CDR3 is TGCGCCAGCATTGACGGACGGAGATTTCACTATGGCTACACCTTC.

The chain combines TRBV4-1 with TRBJ2-7; D ambiguous. The ends were cut back, 1 base at V and 2 bases at J, with 6 bases in the middle. The CDR3 spans 13 residues. The germline V gene has CDR1 MGHRA and CDR2 YSYEKL. The CDR3 protein is CASSQASTYEQYF. DNA for the CDR3: TGCGCCAGCAGCCAAGCTTCGACCTACGAGCAGTACTTC.

The chain uses TRBV9 and TRBJ2-1; 14 nucleotides align to TRBD2. CDR1 is SGDLS, CDR2 YYNGEE, per germline. V was clipped by 0 bases and J by 9 bases; unmatched bases: 5. This CDR3 is 16 amino acids long. The CDR3 bases are TGTGCCAGCAGCGTAGGACTAGCGGGAGGGCCTGTTGAGCAGTTCTTC. This translates into CASSVGLAGGPVEQFF.

This chain connects TRBV29-1 to TRBJ1-1, with D maybe TRBD1 (5 bases). V dropped 3 bases and J dropped 6 bases, with 14 bases sitting between them. The CDR3 contains 13 residues. Germline V gene sequence: CDR1 SQVTM, CDR2 ANQGSEA. The CDR3 sequence is CSVEWGGHAEAFF. DNA of the CDR3: TGCAGCGTTGAGTGGGGGGGTCACGCTGAAGCTTTCTTT.

The chain joins TRBV5-1 to TRBJ2-1; TRBD1 matches at 7 bases. Germline V gene lookup returns CDR1 SGHRS and CDR2 YFSETQ. After removal of 1 base from V and 8 bases from J, the junction contained 6 bases not matched to a gene. This CDR3 is built from 14 residues. This chain's CDR3 is CASSLRGLGDEQFF. In DNA form, the CDR3 reads TGCGCCAGCAGCTTGAGGGGGCTAGGCGATGAGCAGTTCTTC.

The chain combines TRBV29-1 with TRBJ1-1; D gene ambiguous. This CDR3 contains 13 residues. The ends were cut back, 6 bases at V and 0 bases at J, with 11 bases in the middle. Germline CDR1 and CDR2: SQVTM and ANQGSEA. CDR3 sequence (DNA): TGCAGCGTCCCTGGAGTCATGAACACTGAAGCTTTCTTT. Its translation is CSVPGVMNTEAFF.

The sample holds one count of this clonotype. V gene TRBV9 combines with J gene TRBJ2-1; 9 bases are a match to TRBD2. The V gene's germline CDR1 is SGDLS and CDR2 YYNGEE. This CDR3 is 16 amino acids long. V lost 0 bases and J lost 6; bases outside the gene matches: 7. The DNA of the CDR3 is TGTGCCAGCAGCGTAGAAGGGCTAGCGGGACCCAATGAGCAGTTCTTC. It translates to CASSVEGLAGPNEQFF.

This rearrangement joins TRBV7-9 to TRBJ2-3; D gene ambiguous. This CDR3 has 17 residues. Germline lookup yields CDR1 SEHNR and CDR2 FQNEAQ (reference sequence). V was pared by 1 base and J by 0 bases, with 14 bases between. CDR3 DNA: TGTGCCAGCAGCTTAGAAGGCAGTAGCACTAGCACAGATACGCAGTATTTT. Protein product: CASSLEGSSTSTDTQYF.

V and J are TRBV7-6 and TRBJ2-7; the match to TRBD2 covers 11 bases. The ends lost 3 bases at V and 7 bases at J; junction bases unmatched: 8. Looked up from germline, CDR1 is SGHVS and CDR2 is FNYEAQ. CDR3 length: 15 residues. The CDR3 region is CASSFTGTSGREQYF. In DNA form, the CDR3 reads TGTGCCAGCAGCTTTACCGGGACTAGCGGTAGGGAGCAGTACTTC.

V and J are TRBV5-6 and TRBJ2-3; TRBD2 agrees at 10 bases. J gave up 2 bases and V 1 base, and 7 bases lay outside the gene matches. The length of the CDR3 is 17 residues. Germline CDR1 reads SGHDT; CDR2 reads YYEEEE. CDR3 amino acids: CASSLPASGSLTDTQYF. The CDR3 DNA sequence: TGTGCCAGCAGCTTGCCGGCTAGCGGGAGTCTCACAGATACGCAGTATTTT.

The genes are TRBV20-1 and TRBJ2-4; the match to TRBD2 covers 15 bases. This CDR3 is 16 amino acids long. Germline CDR1 and CDR2: DFQATT and SNEGSKA (reference sequence). The V and J ends lost 6 bases and 1 base, in that order; junction bases with no gene match: 4. DNA of the CDR3: TGCAGTGCCCCCGGGACTAGCGGGAGGGCCAAAAACATTCAGTACTTC. Its protein product is CSAPGTSGRAKNIQYF.

The chain uses TRBV20-1 and TRBJ2-5; D may be TRBD2 (5 bases). Germline V gene sequence: CDR1 DFQATT, CDR2 SNEGSKA (reference sequence). The CDR3 totals 15 residues. V was shortened by 1 base and J by 5 bases, with 17 bases between the two germline ends. The CDR3 is CSARAAIEGMETQYF. CDR3 coding DNA: TGCAGTGCTAGAGCCGCGATAGAGGGTATGGAGACCCAGTACTTC.

This clonotype occurred once. The chain recombines TRBV3-1 with TRBJ2-1, with 15 bases lining up with TRBD2. Unmatched junction bases numbered 15, after V lost 0 bases and J lost 12 bases. The CDR3 covers 19 residues. CDR1 and CDR2 (germline): LGHDT, YNNKEL (reference sequence). Here the CDR3 reads CASSQDRTSGRAMREGQFF. CDR3 nucleotides: TGTGCCAGCAGCCAAGACAGGACTAGCGGGAGGGCAATGAGAGAAGGGCAGTTCTTC.

This chain joins TRBV4-3 and TRBJ2-1; D possibly uses TRBD1 or TRBD2 (7 bases each). V shed 0 bases and J shed 7 bases, with 19 bases lying between them. Germline-derived CDR1 and CDR2 are LGHNA and YSLEER. This CDR3 comprises 17 residues. The CDR3 sequence is CASSQERARQGGNEQFF. DNA of the CDR3: TGCGCCAGCAGCCAAGAACGGGCTCGGCAGGGGGGGAATGAGCAGTTCTTC.

This chain links TRBV19 with TRBJ2-2, with TRBD2 identical over 8 bases. CDR1 LNHDA and CDR2 SQIVND come from the germline V gene (reference sequence). V gave up 5 bases and J gave up 4 bases; unmatched junction bases: 6. This CDR3 contains 15 residues. The CDR3 region is CASSPLAGPTGELFF. CDR3 DNA sequence: TGTGCCAGTAGTCCCTTAGCGGGACCCACCGGGGAGCTGTTTTTT.

The CDR3 nucleotides are TGTGCCAGCAGTTTCCTAAGCGGGAGGGGATACAATGAGCAGTTCTTC. It encodes CASSFLSGRGYNEQFF. This chain uses TRBV27 with TRBJ2-1; 10 bases are a match to TRBD2. CDR3 length equals 16 residues. The ends lost 3 bases at V and 4 bases at J; junction bases unmatched: 6. Looked up from germline, CDR1 is MNHEY and CDR2 is SMNVEV (reference sequence).

The J gene is TRBJ2-6, the V gene TRBV4-1; D not certain. Germline V gene sequence: CDR1 MGHRA, CDR2 YSYEKL. The CDR3 sequence is 12 residues long. With 6 bases removed from V and 4 bases from J, the gap between germline ends came to 4 bases. The CDR3: CASSRGANVLTF. The CDR3 nucleotides read TGCGCCAGCAGTCGGGGGGCCAACGTCCTGACTTTC.

The chain employs TRBV5-1 and TRBJ2-5, with 7 nucleotides matching TRBD2. Germline CDR1 and CDR2: SGHRS and YFSETQ. Losses at the gene ends were 4 bases for V and 5 bases for J; bases not matched to a gene: 20. The length of the CDR3 is 18 residues. The CDR3 sequence: CASSPGVAGETATETQYF. For the CDR3, the DNA is TGCGCCAGCAGCCCTGGCGTGGCGGGGGAAACCGCGACGGAGACCCAGTACTTC. The variable domain in full, with the rest retrieved from reference TRBV5-1 and TRBJ2-5, is KAGVTQTPRYLIKTRGQQVTLSCSPISGHRSVSWYQQTPGQGLQFLFEYFSETQRNKGNFPGRFSGRQFSNSRSEMNVSTLELGDSALYLCASSPGVAGETATETQYFGPGTRLLVL.

The chain has TRBV19 and TRBJ2-3; a possible D gene is TRBD1 (6 bases). Germline CDR1 reads LNHDA; CDR2 reads SQIVND (reference sequence). The CDR3 has 13 amino acids. The V and J ends lost 4 bases and 4 bases respectively, with 9 bases between them. CDR3 amino acids: CASSTDSPDTQYF. CDR3 nucleotide sequence: TGTGCCAGTAGTACGGACAGTCCAGATACGCAGTATTTT.

The chain has TRBV30 and TRBJ2-1; 8 nucleotides line up with TRBD2. J lost 0 bases, V lost 0 bases, and 10 bases had no gene match. The CDR3 has 18 amino acids. Germline values: CDR1 GTSNPN, CDR2 SVGIG (reference sequence). Written as DNA, the CDR3 is TGTGCCTGGAGTGTAGGCCTAGCGGGCCCTAGCTCCTACAATGAGCAGTTCTTC. Encoded protein: CAWSVGLAGPSSYNEQFF.

The V and J genes are TRBV27 and TRBJ2-3; 8 nucleotides line up with TRBD2. The V gene's germline CDR1 is MNHEY and CDR2 SMNVEV (reference sequence). Trimming took 6 bases from V and 2 from J; bases not matched to a gene: 4. The CDR3 runs 14 residues. The chain's CDR3 is CASSLAGHTDTQYF. CDR3 coding DNA: TGTGCCAGCAGCTTAGCGGGACACACAGATACGCAGTATTTT.

The rearrangement joins TRBV6-2 or TRBV6-3 to TRBJ2-5; possible D gene TRBD2, 5 bases. This CDR3 has 12 amino acids. The germline V gene encodes CDR1 MNHEY and CDR2 SVGEGT. The V and J ends lost 5 bases and 3 bases respectively, with 7 bases between them. Here the CDR3 DNA reads TGTGCCAGCAGTCTGACTAAAGAGACCCAGTACTTC. Its protein product is CASSLTKETQYF.